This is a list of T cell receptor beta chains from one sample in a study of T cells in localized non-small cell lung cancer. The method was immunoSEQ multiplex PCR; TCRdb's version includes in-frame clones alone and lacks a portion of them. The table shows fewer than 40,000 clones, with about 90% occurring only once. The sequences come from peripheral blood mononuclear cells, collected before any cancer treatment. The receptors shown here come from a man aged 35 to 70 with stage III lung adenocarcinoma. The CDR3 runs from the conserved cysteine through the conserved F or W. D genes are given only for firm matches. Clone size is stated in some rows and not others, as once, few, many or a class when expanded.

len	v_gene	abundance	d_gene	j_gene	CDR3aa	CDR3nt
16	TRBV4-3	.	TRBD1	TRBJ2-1	CASSQGPGQAYNEQFF	TGCGCCAGCAGCCAAGGTCCGGGACAGGCCTACAATGAGCAGTTCTTC
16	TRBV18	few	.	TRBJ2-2	CASSLNGGTNTGELFF	TGTGCCAGCTCACTAAACGGGGGAACGAACACCGGGGAGCTGTTTTTT
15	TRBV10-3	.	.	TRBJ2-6	CAISGAGSGANVLTF	TGTGCCATCAGTGGGGCCGGCTCTGGGGCCAACGTCCTGACTTTC
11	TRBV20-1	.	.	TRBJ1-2	CSASYQTGYTF	TGCAGTGCTAGCTACCAAACGGGCTACACCTTC
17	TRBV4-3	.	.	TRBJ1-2	CASSQDLSAGRSLGYTF	TGCGCCAGCAGCCAAGATCTCTCGGCAGGGAGGTCCTTAGGCTACACCTTC
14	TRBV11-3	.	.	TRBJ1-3	CASSNRAEGNTIYF	TGTGCCAGCAGCAACCGGGCGGAAGGAAACACCATATATTTT
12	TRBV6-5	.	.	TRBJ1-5	CASRGPLQPQHF	TGTGCCAGCAGGGGCCCTCTGCAGCCCCAGCATTTT
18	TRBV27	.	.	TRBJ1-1	CASSLSQGGQSRNTEAFF	TGTGCCAGCAGTCTATCACAGGGTGGGCAATCTCGAAACACTGAAGCTTTCTTT
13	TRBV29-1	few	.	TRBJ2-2	CSLRQVDTGELFF	TGCAGCTTACGACAGGTGGACACCGGGGAGCTGTTTTTT
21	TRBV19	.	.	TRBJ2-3	CASSMFRGWGDRGPTTDTQYF	TGTGCCAGTAGTATGTTTAGAGGTTGGGGGGACCGGGGACCCACCACAGATACGCAGTATTTT
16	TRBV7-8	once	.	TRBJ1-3	CASSIRAGNSGNTIYF	TGTGCCAGCAGCATACGGGCAGGGAACTCTGGAAACACCATATATTTT
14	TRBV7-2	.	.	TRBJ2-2	CASSLGWVTGELFF	TGTGCCAGCAGCTTAGGTTGGGTTACCGGGGAGCTGTTTTTT
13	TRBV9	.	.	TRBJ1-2	CASSVDSNYGYTF	TGTGCCAGCAGCGTGGACAGCAACTATGGCTACACCTTC
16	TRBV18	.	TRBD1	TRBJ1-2	CASSPTSGQINYGYTF	TGTGCCAGCTCACCCACCTCGGGACAGATTAACTATGGCTACACCTTC
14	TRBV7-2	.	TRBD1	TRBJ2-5	CASSKDRGGETQYF	TGTGCCAGCAGCAAGGACAGGGGAGGGGAGACCCAGTACTTC
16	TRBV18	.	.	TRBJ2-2	CASSPDAGLGTGELFF	TGTGCCAGCTCACCAGATGCAGGTCTCGGCACCGGGGAGCTGTTTTTT
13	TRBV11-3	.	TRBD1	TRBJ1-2	CASSPGQSYGYTF	TGTGCCAGCAGCCCGGGACAGAGCTATGGCTACACCTTC
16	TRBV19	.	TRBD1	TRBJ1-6	CASSTWGQGENSPLHF	TGTGCCAGTAGTACCTGGGGGCAGGGGGAAAATTCACCCCTCCACTTT
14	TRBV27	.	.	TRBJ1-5	CASSLGPYSQPQHF	TGTGCCAGCAGTTTGGGCCCTTATTCGCAGCCCCAGCATTTT
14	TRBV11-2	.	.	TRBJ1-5	CASSIGLSNQPQHF	TGTGCCAGCAGCATAGGGTTGAGCAATCAGCCCCAGCATTTT
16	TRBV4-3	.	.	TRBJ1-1	CASSPNNARPNTEAFF	TGCGCCAGCAGCCCAAATAACGCCCGGCCTAACACTGAAGCTTTCTTT
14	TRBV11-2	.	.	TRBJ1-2	CASSAIQLTYGYTF	TGTGCCAGCAGCGCGATACAGCTTACCTATGGCTACACCTTC
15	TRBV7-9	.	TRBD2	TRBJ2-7	CASSWRGAWAYEQYF	TGTGCCAGCAGCTGGCGGGGGGCTTGGGCCTACGAGCAGTACTTC
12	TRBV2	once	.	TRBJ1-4	CASSDGRVKLFF	TGTGCCAGCAGTGACGGGCGGGTGAAACTGTTTTTT
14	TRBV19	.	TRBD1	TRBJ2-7	CASSIPGGGYEQYF	TGTGCCAGTAGTATCCCAGGGGGCGGATACGAGCAGTACTTC
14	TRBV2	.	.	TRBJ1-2	CASSVSGGGYGYTF	TGTGCCAGCAGTGTATCGGGGGGTGGCTATGGCTACACCTTC
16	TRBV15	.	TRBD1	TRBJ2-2	CATSRAGGRHPGELFF	TGTGCCACCAGCAGAGCAGGGGGCAGACATCCCGGGGAGCTGTTTTTT